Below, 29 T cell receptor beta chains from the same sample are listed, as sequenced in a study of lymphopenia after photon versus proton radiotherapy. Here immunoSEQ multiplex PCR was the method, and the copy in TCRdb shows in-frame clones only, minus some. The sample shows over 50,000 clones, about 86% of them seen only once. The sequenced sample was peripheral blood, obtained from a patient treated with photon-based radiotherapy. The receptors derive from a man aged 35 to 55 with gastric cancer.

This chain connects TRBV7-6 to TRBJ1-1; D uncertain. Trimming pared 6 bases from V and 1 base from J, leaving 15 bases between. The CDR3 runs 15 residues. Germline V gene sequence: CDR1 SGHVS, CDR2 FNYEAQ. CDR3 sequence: CASREIQSGNTEAFF. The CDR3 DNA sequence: TGTGCCAGCAGGGAAATCCAATCGGGGAACACTGAAGCTTTCTTT. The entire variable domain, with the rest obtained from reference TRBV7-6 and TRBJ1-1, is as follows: GAGVSQSPRYKVTKRGQDVALRCDPISGHVSLYWYRQALGQGPEFLTYFNYEAQQDKSGLPNDRFSAERPEGSISTLTIQRTEQRDSAMYRCASREIQSGNTEAFFGQGTRLTVV.

DNA for the CDR3: TGTGCCAGAAGCTTCGACCCCCTGGGGGTTTACGAGCAGTACTTC. Translated, it gives CARSFDPLGVYEQYF. The V gene is TRBV5-3, the J gene TRBJ2-7; D possibly matches TRBD1 or TRBD2 (5 bases each). TRBV5-3 is given ORF status, its function remaining uncertain. This CDR3 is 15 amino acids long. With 2 bases removed from V and 4 bases from J, the gap between germline ends came to 16 bases.

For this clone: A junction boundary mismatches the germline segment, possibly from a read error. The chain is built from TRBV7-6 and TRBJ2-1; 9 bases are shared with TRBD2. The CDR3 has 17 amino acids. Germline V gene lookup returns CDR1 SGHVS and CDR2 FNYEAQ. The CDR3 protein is CASSTIRRGGSHNEQFF. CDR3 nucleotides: TGTGCCAGCAGCACCATTAGGCGGGGGGGCTCCCACAATGAGCAGTTCTTC.

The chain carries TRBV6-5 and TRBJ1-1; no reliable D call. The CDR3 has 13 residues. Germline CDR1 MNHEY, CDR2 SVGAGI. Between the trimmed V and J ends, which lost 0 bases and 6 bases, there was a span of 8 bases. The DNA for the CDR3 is TGTGCCAGCAGTTACTCAGGTCTCGCTGAAGCTTTCTTT. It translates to CASSYSGLAEAFF.

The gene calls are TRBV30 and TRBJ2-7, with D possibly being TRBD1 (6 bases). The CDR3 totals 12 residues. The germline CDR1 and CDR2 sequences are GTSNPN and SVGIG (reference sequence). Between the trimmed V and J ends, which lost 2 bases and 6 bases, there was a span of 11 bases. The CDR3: CAWSPTGTEQYF. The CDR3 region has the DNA TGTGCCTGGAGTCCCACAGGGACCGAGCAGTACTTC.

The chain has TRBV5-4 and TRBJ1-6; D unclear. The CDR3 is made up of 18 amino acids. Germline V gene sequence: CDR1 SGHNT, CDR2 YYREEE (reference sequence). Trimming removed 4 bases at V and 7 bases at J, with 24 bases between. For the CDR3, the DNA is TGTGCCAGCAGCAGGGATGGCCGGCTGGGGTCCGAAAATTCACCCCTCCACTTT. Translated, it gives CASSRDGRLGSENSPLHF. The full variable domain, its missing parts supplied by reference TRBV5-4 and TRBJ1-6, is ETGVTQSPTHLIKTRGQQVTLRCSSQSGHNTVSWYQQALGQGPQFIFQYYREEENGRGNFPPRFSGLQFPNYSSELNVNALELDDSALYLCASSRDGRLGSENSPLHFGNGTRLTVT.

The CDR3 DNA reads as TGTGCCAGCAGGTCTAGCAATCAGCCCCAGCATTTT. Protein product: CASRSSNQPQHF. The V call is TRBV6-1, the J call TRBJ1-5; D is undetermined. The germline gives CDR1 MNHNS, CDR2 SASEGT. There are 12 residues in the CDR3. V was pared by 6 bases and J by 0 bases, with 3 bases between.

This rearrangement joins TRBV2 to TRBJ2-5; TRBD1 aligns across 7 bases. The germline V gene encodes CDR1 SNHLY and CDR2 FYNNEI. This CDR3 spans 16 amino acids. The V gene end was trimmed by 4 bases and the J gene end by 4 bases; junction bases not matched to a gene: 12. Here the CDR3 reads CASSAGLGTVGETQYF. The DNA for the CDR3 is TGTGCCAGCAGTGCGGGTTTAGGGACAGTAGGAGAGACCCAGTACTTC.

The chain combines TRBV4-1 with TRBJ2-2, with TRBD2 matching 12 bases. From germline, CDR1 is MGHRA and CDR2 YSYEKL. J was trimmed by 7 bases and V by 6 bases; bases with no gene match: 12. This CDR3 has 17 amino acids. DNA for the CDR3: TGCGCCAGCAGACAACCCCTAGCGGGGGGGCGAGGCGGGGAGCTGTTTTTT. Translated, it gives CASRQPLAGGRGGELFF.

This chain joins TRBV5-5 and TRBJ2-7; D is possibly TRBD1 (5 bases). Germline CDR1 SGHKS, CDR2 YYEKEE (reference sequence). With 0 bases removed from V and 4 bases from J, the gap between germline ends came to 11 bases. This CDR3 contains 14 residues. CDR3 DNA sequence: TGTGCCAGCAGCTTGGAAGCAGGGTGGTACGAGCAGTACTTC. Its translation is CASSLEAGWYEQYF.

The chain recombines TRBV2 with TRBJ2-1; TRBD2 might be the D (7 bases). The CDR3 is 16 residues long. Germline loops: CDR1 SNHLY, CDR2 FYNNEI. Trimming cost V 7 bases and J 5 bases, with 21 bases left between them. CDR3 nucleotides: TGTGCCAGCACCCACTTTAGGGGGGGGGCCGACAATGAGCAGTTCTTC. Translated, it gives CASTHFRGGADNEQFF.

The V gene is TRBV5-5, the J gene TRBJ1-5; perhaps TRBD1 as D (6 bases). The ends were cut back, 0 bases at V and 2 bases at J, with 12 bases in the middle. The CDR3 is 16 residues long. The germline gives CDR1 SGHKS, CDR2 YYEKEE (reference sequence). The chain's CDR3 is CASSLGQGKGNQPQHF. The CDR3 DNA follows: TGTGCCAGCAGCTTGGGGCAGGGGAAAGGCAATCAGCCCCAGCATTTT.

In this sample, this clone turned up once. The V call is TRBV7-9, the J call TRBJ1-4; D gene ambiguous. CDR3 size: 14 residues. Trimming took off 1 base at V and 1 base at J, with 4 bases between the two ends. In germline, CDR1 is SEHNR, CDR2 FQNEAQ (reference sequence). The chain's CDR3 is CASSLGVTNEKLFF. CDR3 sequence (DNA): TGTGCCAGCAGCTTAGGGGTAACTAATGAAAAACTGTTTTTT.

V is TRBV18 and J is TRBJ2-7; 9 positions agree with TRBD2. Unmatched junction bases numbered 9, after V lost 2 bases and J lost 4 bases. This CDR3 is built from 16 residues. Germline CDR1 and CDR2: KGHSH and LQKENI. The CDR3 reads CASSPASGKGSYEQYF. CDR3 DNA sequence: TGTGCCAGCTCACCAGCTAGCGGGAAAGGTAGTTACGAGCAGTACTTC.

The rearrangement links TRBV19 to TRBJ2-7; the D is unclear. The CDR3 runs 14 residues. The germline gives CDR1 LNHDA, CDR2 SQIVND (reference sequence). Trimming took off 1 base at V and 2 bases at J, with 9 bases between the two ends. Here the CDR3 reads CASSIGVGPYEQYF. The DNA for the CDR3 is TGTGCCAGTAGTATAGGAGTCGGACCCTACGAGCAGTACTTC.

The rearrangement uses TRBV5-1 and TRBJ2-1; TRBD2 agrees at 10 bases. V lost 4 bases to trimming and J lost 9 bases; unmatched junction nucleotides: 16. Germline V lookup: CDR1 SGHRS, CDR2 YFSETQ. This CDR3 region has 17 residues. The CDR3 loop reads CASSQAGGQLKRGEQFF. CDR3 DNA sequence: TGCGCCAGCAGCCAAGCGGGGGGGCAATTAAAAAGGGGTGAGCAGTTCTTC. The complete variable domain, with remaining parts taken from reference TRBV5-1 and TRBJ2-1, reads KAGVTQTPRYLIKTRGQQVTLSCSPISGHRSVSWYQQTPGQGLQFLFEYFSETQRNKGNFPGRFSGRQFSNSRSEMNVSTLELGDSALYLCASSQAGGQLKRGEQFFGPGTRLTVL.

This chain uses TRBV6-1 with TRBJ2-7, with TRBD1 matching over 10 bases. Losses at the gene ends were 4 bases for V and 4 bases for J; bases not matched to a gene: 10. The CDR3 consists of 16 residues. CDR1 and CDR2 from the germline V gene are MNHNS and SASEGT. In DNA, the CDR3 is TGTGCCAGCAGTGGGAAGTTGGACAGGGGGAGATACGAGCAGTACTTC. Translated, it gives CASSGKLDRGRYEQYF.

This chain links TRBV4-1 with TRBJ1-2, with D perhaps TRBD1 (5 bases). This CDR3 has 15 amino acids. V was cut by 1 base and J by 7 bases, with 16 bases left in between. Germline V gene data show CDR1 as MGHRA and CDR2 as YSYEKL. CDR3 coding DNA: TGCGCCAGCAGCCAAGTCCCGTCGGGGGAGGGTGGCTACACCTTC. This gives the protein CASSQVPSGEGGYTF.

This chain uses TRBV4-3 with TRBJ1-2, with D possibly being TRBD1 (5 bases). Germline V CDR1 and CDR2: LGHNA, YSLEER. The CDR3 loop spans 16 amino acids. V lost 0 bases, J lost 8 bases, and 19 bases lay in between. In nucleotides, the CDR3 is TGCGCCAGCAGCCAAGATCTCGGGGGGTGGGAGCGAGGCTACACCTTC. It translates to CASSQDLGGWERGYTF.

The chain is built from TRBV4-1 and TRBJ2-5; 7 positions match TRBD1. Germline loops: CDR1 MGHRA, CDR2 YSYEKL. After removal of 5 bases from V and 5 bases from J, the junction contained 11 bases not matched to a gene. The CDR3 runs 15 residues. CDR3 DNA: TGCGCCAGCAGCAAAGGGGGCAGTCTGGTGGAGACCCAGTACTTC. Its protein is CASSKGGSLVETQYF.

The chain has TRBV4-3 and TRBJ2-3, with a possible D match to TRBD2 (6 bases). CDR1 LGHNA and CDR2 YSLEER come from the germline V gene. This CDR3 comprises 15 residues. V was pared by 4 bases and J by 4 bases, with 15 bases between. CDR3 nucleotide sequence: TGCGCCAGCAGCCCCGGAGGGAGCTCATCAGATACGCAGTATTTT. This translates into CASSPGGSSSDTQYF.

As DNA, the CDR3 is TGTGCCAGCAGCCCCTGGACAGGCCCGAGCACTGAAGCTTTCTTT. Its protein product is CASSPWTGPSTEAFF. The chain employs TRBV21-1 and TRBJ1-1; TRBD1 reflects the table's D call only, with no check against the DNA. TRBV21-1 is reported as a pseudogene. The CDR3 covers 15 residues.

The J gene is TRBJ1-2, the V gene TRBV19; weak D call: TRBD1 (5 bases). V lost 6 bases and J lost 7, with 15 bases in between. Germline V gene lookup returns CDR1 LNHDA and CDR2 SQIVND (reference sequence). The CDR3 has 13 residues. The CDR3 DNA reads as TGTGCCAGTAGCATAAGGGGTGTAGGTGGCTACACCTTC. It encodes CASSIRGVGGYTF. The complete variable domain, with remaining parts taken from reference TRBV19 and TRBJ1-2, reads DGGITQSPKYLFRKEGQNVTLSCEQNLNHDAMYWYRQDPGQGLRLIYYSQIVNDFQKGDIAEGYSVSREKKESFPLTVTSAQKNPTAFYLCASSIRGVGGYTFGSGTRLTVV.

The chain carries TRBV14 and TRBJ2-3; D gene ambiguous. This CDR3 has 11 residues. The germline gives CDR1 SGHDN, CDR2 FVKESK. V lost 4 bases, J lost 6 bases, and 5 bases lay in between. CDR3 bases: TGTGCCAGCAGCCCCGGGGATACGCAGTATTTT. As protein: CASSPGDTQYF.

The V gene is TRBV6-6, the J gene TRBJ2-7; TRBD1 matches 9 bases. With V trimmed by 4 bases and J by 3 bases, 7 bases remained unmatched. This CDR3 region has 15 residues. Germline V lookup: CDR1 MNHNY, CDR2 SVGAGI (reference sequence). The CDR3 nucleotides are TGTGCCAGCAGTTCGCCGGGACAGGGTAACTACGAGCAGTACTTC. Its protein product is CASSSPGQGNYEQYF.

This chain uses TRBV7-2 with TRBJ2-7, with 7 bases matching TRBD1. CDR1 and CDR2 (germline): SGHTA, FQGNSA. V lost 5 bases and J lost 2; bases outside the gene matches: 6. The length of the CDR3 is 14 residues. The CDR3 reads CASSQYRGPYEQYF. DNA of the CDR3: TGTGCCAGCAGCCAATACAGGGGACCCTACGAGCAGTACTTC. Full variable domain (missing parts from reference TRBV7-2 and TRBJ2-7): GAGVSQSPSNKVTEKGKDVELRCDPISGHTALYWYRQSLGQGLEFLIYFQGNSAPDKSGLPSDRFSAERTGGSVSTLTIQRTQQEDSAVYLCASSQYRGPYEQYFGPGTRLTVT.

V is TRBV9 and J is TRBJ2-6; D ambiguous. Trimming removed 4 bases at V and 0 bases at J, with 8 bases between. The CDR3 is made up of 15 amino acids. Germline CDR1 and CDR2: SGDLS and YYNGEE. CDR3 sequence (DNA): TGTGCCAGCAGCCGCCAACCCTCTGGGGCCAACGTCCTGACTTTC. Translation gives CASSRQPSGANVLTF.

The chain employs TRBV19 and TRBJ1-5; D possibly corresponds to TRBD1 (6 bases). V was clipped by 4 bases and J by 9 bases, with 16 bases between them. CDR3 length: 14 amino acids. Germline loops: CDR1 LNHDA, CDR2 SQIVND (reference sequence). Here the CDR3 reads CASSTGETGRPQHF. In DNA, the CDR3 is TGTGCCAGTAGTACCGGAGAGACAGGCCGGCCCCAGCATTTT.

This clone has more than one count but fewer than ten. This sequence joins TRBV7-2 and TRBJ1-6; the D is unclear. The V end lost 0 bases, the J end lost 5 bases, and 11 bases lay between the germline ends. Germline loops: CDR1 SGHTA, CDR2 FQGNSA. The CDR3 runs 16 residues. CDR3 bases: TGTGCCAGCAGCTTAGCGCAGGTCCGCAATAATTCACCCCTCCACTTT. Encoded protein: CASSLAQVRNNSPLHF.